A selection of T cell receptor beta chains follows, all from one sample in a study of early T cells in non-severe SARS-CoV-2 infection. TCRdb itself ran the 5' RACE reads through MiXCR, one entry per CDR3 protein. The table has under 100,000 distinct CDR3 sequences, approximately 15% seen once. Material for sequencing was whole blood. The source is an adult who was a healthcare worker with PCR-confirmed SARS-CoV-2 infection or an uninfected control (not recorded which). Each CDR3 is given with its conserved first and last residue. The D gene is left open where the match is weak. Expanded clones get a size class; other rows say once, few or many, or leave the size out.

CAGGFERGSYEQYF TGTGCCGGCGGATTTGAGCGGGGCTCCTACGAGCAGTACTTC TRBD2 TRBV6-1 NA TRBJ2-7
CASSREGGRDTGELFF TGTGCCAGCAGTCGGGAAGGGGGCCGGGACACCGGGGAGCTGTTTTTT TRBD1 TRBV6-5 few TRBJ2-2
CASSALDRRAFF TGTGCCAGCAGCGCCCTGGACAGGCGGGCTTTCTTT TRBD1 TRBV5-5 NA TRBJ1-1
CASSRYNEQFF TGTGCCAGCAGTCGATACAATGAGCAGTTCTTC NA TRBV12-3/TRBV12-4 few TRBJ2-1
CASSESGWVQPQHF TGCGCCAGCAGTGAGTCAGGTTGGGTTCAGCCCCAGCATTTT NA TRBV10-2 NA TRBJ1-5
CSVSSDSYNEQFF TGCAGCGTTAGTTCCGACTCCTACAATGAGCAGTTCTTC NA TRBV29-1 NA TRBJ2-1
CASSITSGQIAYNEQFF TGTGCCAGTAGTATCACCTCCGGACAGATCGCCTACAATGAGCAGTTCTTC NA TRBV19 few TRBJ2-1
CASSLRGSTSGTDTQYF TGTGCCAGCAGTCTCAGGGGTAGTACCTCGGGCACAGATACGCAGTATTTT NA TRBV6-6 many TRBJ2-3
CSVGDGLTEAFF TGCAGCGTAGGCGACGGCCTCACTGAAGCTTTCTTT NA TRBV29-1 few TRBJ1-1
CASSRQGGSTDTQYF TGTGCCAGTAGTAGACAAGGGGGCTCCACAGATACGCAGTATTTT TRBD1 TRBV19 NA TRBJ2-3
CASSDRGYSKNIQYF TGTGCCAGCAGTGATCGGGGGTACTCCAAAAACATTCAGTACTTC NA TRBV2 many TRBJ2-4
CASKTSGGLIPYEQYF TGTGCCAGCAAAACTAGCGGGGGCCTAATCCCCTACGAGCAGTACTTC TRBD2 TRBV27 few TRBJ2-7
CASSFTSLQETQYF TGTGCCAGCAGCTTTACTAGCCTTCAAGAGACCCAGTACTTC NA TRBV11-2 few TRBJ2-5
CASSLARQGPSYEQYF TGTGCCAGCAGTTTAGCACGACAGGGGCCCTCCTACGAGCAGTACTTC TRBD1 TRBV12-3/TRBV12-4 NA TRBJ2-7
CASSKAGATNQPQHF TGTGCCAGCAGCAAAGCAGGGGCCACAAATCAGCCCCAGCATTTT NA TRBV6-1 NA TRBJ1-5
CASSEERGGTDTQYF TGTGCCAGCAGTGAAGAGCGGGGGGGCACAGATACGCAGTATTTT TRBD2 TRBV6-4 many TRBJ2-3
CASSQYDRSNNQPQHF TGTGCCAGCAGCCAATACGACCGAAGCAACAATCAGCCCCAGCATTTT NA TRBV3-2 NA TRBJ1-5
CASSPSRVALSYEQYF TGTGCCAGCAGCCCTTCTAGGGTGGCCCTGTCCTACGAGCAGTACTTC NA TRBV27 many TRBJ2-7
CASGTGQAYEQYF TGTGCCAGCGGGACGGGACAAGCCTACGAGCAGTACTTC NA TRBV7-2 NA TRBJ2-7
CASSLESHSTDTQYF TGTGCCAGCAGTTTGGAAAGCCATAGCACAGATACGCAGTATTTT NA TRBV28 many TRBJ2-3
CAWRPRDSKGRNTQYF TGTGCCTGGAGACCACGGGACTCGAAAGGGAGGAATACGCAGTATTTT NA TRBV30 many TRBJ2-3
CASSEPFETVRETQYF TGTGCCAGCAGTGAGCCTTTCGAGACAGTTCGAGAGACCCAGTACTTC NA TRBV2 few TRBJ2-5
CATSPDTKNTIYF TGTGCCACCAGTCCGGACACCAAAAACACCATATATTTT NA TRBV15 few TRBJ1-3
CASSYTPGLGGYEQYF TGTGCCAGCAGTTACACTCCGGGCCTTGGAGGGTACGAGCAGTACTTC NA TRBV6-2/TRBV6-3 few TRBJ2-7
CASSLVDGAMEQYF TGCGCCAGCAGCTTGGTGGACGGAGCCATGGAGCAGTACTTC NA TRBV5-1 NA TRBJ2-7
CASSPRFEQPQHF TGTGCCAGTAGTCCCCGATTCGAGCAGCCCCAGCATTTT NA TRBV19 NA TRBJ1-5
CASSSGLAGYNEQFF TGTGCCAGCAGTTCCGGACTAGCGGGCTACAATGAGCAGTTCTTC TRBD2 TRBV6-5 NA TRBJ2-1
CASIFGAGPYEQYF TGTGCCAGCATCTTTGGAGCGGGGCCCTACGAGCAGTACTTC TRBD2 TRBV5-6 NA TRBJ2-7
CSARVRSSYNSPLHF TGCAGTGCTAGAGTCCGGAGCTCCTATAATTCACCCCTCCACTTT NA TRBV20-1 many TRBJ1-6
CAIRDSRINYGYTF TGTGCCATCAGGGACAGCCGAATTAACTATGGCTACACCTTC NA TRBV10-3 many TRBJ1-2
CASSIYNEQFF TGTGCCAGCAGTATATACAATGAGCAGTTCTTC NA TRBV2 many TRBJ2-1
CASGLVPGGYGYTF TGTGCTAGTGGTTTGGTACCGGGGGGCTATGGCTACACCTTC NA TRBV12-5 NA TRBJ1-2
CASSGGQASSTDTQYF TGTGCCAGCAGCGGGGGACAGGCATCTAGCACAGATACGCAGTATTTT TRBD1 TRBV2 NA TRBJ2-3
CASSLTGLSTDTQYF TGTGCCAGCAGCTTAACGGGACTCAGCACAGATACGCAGTATTTT NA TRBV7-9 few TRBJ2-3
CAWSDSSDEQFF TGTGCCTGGAGCGACAGTAGCGATGAGCAGTTCTTC NA TRBV30 few TRBJ2-1
CASSLAGTGQDTQYF TGTGCCAGCAGCTTGGCCGGGACAGGACAAGATACGCAGTATTTT TRBD1 TRBV5-6 NA TRBJ2-3
CASSLSYGSGGYQPQHF TGTGCCAGCAGCTTATCCTACGGGTCAGGGGGCTATCAGCCCCAGCATTTT TRBD1 TRBV5-6 many TRBJ1-5
CASMSGNTEAFF TGCGCCAGCATGTCGGGGAACACTGAAGCTTTCTTT NA TRBV10-2 many TRBJ1-1
CASSLTGGKTEAFF TGTGCCAGCAGTTTAACAGGAGGAAAAACTGAAGCTTTCTTT NA TRBV12-3/TRBV12-4 few TRBJ1-1
CASSREYKGPQHF TGTGCCAGCAGTCGAGAATATAAGGGGCCCCAGCATTTT NA TRBV6-6 many TRBJ1-5
CASSPRGASGEQFF TGTGCCAGCAGCCCTAGGGGAGCTAGCGGCGAGCAGTTCTTC TRBD2 TRBV3-1 NA TRBJ2-1
CASSLPLQGETQYF TGTGCCAGCAGCTTACCCCTACAGGGGGAGACCCAGTACTTC TRBD1 TRBV11-2 many TRBJ2-5
CASSLLSTGSTDTQYF TGTGCCAGCAGTTTACTTTCGACAGGGAGCACAGATACGCAGTATTTT TRBD1 TRBV7-9 few TRBJ2-3
CASSPIGTRTIYF TGTGCCAGCAGTCCTATAGGCACTCGCACCATATATTTT NA TRBV28 many TRBJ1-3
CASSSRGVGTGELFF TGTGCCAGCAGCTCCCGGGGGGTTGGGACCGGGGAGCTGTTTTTT TRBD2 TRBV7-2 NA TRBJ2-2
CSASIAGAVTYGYTF TGCAGTGCTAGCATTGCAGGGGCCGTAACCTATGGCTACACCTTC NA TRBV20-1 few TRBJ1-2
CASSAEGRNQPQHF TGTGCCAGCAGTGCGGAGGGTCGGAATCAGCCCCAGCATTTT NA TRBV6-6 NA TRBJ1-5